This TCR beta chain originates from a study of a mutant IDH1 vaccine in newly diagnosed glioma. The CDR3 length is 16 residues. Germline CDR1 MGHRA, CDR2 YSYEKL. V was clipped by 5 bases and J by 0 bases, with 13 bases between them. Here immunoSEQ multiplex PCR was the method, and the copy in TCRdb shows in-frame clones only, minus some. Of nearly 70,000 clones listed, 79% are singletons. The time point denotes: baseline, week 1 (first vaccination visit). The treatment was: pre-vaccination baseline after standard-of-care therapy. The chain joins TRBV4-1 to TRBJ1-4; unclear D gene. Here the sequenced sample was PBMCs, taken from a glioma patient treated with radiotherapy, temozolomide or both. The TCR sequence derives from a man aged 45-60 years with glioma. The CDR3 protein is CASSLFGPATNEKLFF. DNA of the CDR3: TGCGCCAGCAGCTTGTTCGGTCCGGCAACTAATGAAAAACTGTTTTTT.